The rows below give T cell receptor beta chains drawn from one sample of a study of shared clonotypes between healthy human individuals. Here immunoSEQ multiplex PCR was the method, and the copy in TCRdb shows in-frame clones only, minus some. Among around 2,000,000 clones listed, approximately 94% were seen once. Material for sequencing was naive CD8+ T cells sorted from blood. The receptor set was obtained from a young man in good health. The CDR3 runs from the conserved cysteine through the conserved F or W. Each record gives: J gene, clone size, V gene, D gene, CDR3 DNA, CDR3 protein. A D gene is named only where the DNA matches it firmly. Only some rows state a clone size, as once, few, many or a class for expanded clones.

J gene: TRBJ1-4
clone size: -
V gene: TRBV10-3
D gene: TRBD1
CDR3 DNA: TGTGCCATCAGTGAGTCGAACAGGGGGCAGGATGGGGAAAAACTGTTTTTT
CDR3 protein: CAISESNRGQDGEKLFF

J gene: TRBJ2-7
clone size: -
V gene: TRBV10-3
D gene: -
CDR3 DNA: TGTGCCATCAGTGAGTCGGCGGGACAGTCCTACGAGCAGTACTTC
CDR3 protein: CAISESAGQSYEQYF

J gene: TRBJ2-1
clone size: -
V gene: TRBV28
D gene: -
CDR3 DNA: TGTGCCAGCACCTTGGGCGACCCCTCCTACAATGAGCAGTTCTTC
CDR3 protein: CASTLGDPSYNEQFF

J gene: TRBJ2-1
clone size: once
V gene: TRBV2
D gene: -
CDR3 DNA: TGTGCCAGCAGTAATCCCGGGGGATACAATGAGCAGTTCTTC
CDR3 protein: CASSNPGGYNEQFF

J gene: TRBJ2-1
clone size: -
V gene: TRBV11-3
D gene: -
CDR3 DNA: TGTGCCAGCAGCTTAGGATCCAGCGGCGGACGAAACTCCTACAATGAGCAGTTCTTC
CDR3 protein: CASSLGSSGGRNSYNEQFF

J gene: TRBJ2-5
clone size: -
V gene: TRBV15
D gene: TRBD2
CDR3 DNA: TGTGCCACCAGCGGATTAGCGGGGGGCGTCCAAGAGACCCAGTACTTC
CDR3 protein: CATSGLAGGVQETQYF

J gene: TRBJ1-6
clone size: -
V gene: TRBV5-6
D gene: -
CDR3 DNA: TGTGCCAGCAGCTTGGAAGGGTCTACCTCACCCCTCCACTTT
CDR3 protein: CASSLEGSTSPLHF

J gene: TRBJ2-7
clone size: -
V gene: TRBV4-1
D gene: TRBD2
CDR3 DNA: TGCGCCAGCAGCCAAGAACTAGCGGGAGATTTCGAGCAGTACTTC
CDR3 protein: CASSQELAGDFEQYF

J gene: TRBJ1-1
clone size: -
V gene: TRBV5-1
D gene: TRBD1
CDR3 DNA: TGCGCCAGCAGCTTGCGGACAGGGGACACTGAAGCTTTCTTT
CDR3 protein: CASSLRTGDTEAFF

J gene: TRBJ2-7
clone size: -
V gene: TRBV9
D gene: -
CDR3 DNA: TGTGCCAGCAGCGTCGGGGACTCCTACGAGCAGTACTTC
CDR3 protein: CASSVGDSYEQYF

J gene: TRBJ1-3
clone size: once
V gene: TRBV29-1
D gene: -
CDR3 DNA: TGCAGCGCAGGTGGACCGAGCGCAGGAAACACCATATATTTT
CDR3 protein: CSAGGPSAGNTIYF